The clone carrying this TCR beta chain was seen repeatedly, ten times or more. Its antigen is unknown. Unmatched junction bases numbered 2, after V lost 4 bases and J lost 4 bases. The CDR3 is 14 amino acids. Germline loops: CDR1 MNHEY, CDR2 SVGAGI. Unique molecular identifiers tagged the TCRbeta library. TCRdb itself ran the PCR reads through MiXCR, one entry per CDR3 protein. The table has 150,000 to 200,000 distinct CDR3 sequences, around 10% seen once. The data belong to a study of T-cell reconstitution after alpha-beta-depleted transplantation in children. General study points: In some patients, recipient T cells and intrathymic progenitors surviving conditioning explained high day-60 diversity. Among T cells one year after transplant, newly produced cells accounted for most counts and diversity. Reports say that about two months after transplant, the alpha-beta T cells came out of several hundred graft clones that had expanded.

The specimen comprised PBMCs, sampled before TCRalphabeta/CD19-depleted stem cell transplant. This rearrangement joins TRBV6-5 to TRBJ1-5; 9 bases map to TRBD1. The clonotype originates from a boy aged 2 to 10 with acute myeloid leukemia, due to receive a stem cell transplant. As DNA, the CDR3 is TGTGCCAGCAGTTTTGGACAGGGGAATCAGCCCCAGCATTTT. Translating it yields CASSFGQGNQPQHF.